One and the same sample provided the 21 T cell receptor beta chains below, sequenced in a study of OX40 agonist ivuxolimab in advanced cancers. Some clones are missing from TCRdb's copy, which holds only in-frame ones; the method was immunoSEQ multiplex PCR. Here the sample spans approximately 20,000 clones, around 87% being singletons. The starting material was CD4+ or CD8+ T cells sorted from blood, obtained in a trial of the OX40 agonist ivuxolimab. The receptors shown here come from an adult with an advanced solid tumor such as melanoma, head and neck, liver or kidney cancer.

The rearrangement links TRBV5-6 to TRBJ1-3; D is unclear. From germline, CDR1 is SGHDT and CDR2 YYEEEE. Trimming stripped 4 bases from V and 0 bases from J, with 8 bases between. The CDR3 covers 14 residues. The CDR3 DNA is TGTGCCAGCAGCCTCGGGTTCTCTGGAAACACCATATATTTT. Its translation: CASSLGFSGNTIYF.

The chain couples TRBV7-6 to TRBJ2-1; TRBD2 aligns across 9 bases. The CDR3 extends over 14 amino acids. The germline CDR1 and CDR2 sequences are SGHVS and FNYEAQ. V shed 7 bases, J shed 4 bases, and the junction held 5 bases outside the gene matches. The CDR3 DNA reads TGTGCCAGCAACGGCGGGGGGGGTTACAATGAGCAGTTCTTC. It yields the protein CASNGGGGYNEQFF.

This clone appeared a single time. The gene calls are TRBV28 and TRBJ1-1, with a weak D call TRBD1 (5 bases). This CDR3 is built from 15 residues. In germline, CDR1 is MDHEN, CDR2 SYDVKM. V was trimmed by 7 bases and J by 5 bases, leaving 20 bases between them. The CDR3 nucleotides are TGTGCCAGCAAGGGGCGGGGGTACCTGGGGACTGAAGCTTTCTTT. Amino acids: CASKGRGYLGTEAFF.

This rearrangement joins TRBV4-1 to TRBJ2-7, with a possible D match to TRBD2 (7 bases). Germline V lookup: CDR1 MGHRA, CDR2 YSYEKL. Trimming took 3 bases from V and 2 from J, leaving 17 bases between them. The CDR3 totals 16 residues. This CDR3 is CASSHLSTGGTYEQYF. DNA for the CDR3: TGCGCCAGCAGCCACCTCTCGACGGGGGGCACCTACGAGCAGTACTTC.

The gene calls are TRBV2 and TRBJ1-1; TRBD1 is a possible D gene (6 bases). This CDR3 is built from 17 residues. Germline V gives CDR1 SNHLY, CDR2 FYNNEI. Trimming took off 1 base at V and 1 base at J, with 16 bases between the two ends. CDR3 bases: TGTGCCAGCAGTGAAGGCTACAGGGACACGCCGAACACTGAAGCTTTCTTT. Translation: CASSEGYRDTPNTEAFF.

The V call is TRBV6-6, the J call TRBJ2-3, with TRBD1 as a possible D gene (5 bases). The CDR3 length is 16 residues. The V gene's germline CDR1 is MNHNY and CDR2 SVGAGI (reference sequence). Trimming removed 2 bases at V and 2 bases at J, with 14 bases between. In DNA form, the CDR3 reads TGTGCCAGCAGTTACGCCGCAGGGCAGATCACAGATACGCAGTATTTT. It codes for CASSYAAGQITDTQYF.

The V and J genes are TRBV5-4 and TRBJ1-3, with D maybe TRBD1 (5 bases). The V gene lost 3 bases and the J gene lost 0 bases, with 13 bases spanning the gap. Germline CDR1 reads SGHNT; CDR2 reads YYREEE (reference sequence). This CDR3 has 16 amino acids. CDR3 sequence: CASSSFGGNSGNTIYF. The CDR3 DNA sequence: TGTGCCAGCAGCTCCTTTGGGGGAAACTCTGGAAACACCATATATTTT. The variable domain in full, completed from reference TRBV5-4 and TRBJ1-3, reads ETGVTQSPTHLIKTRGQQVTLRCSSQSGHNTVSWYQQALGQGPQFIFQYYREEENGRGNFPPRFSGLQFPNYSSELNVNALELDDSALYLCASSSFGGNSGNTIYFGEGSWLTVV.

The DNA of the CDR3 is TGTGCCAGCAGCTTACGGCCGGTGGGCAGGGGGTTTATGGAGCAGTACTTC. Translated, it gives CASSLRPVGRGFMEQYF. The chain links TRBV7-2 to TRBJ2-7; 7 bases fit TRBD1. Germline trimming cut 2 bases from V and 7 bases from J; bases unmatched to any gene: 17. The CDR3 loop spans 17 amino acids. Germline V gene lookup returns CDR1 SGHTA and CDR2 FQGNSA.

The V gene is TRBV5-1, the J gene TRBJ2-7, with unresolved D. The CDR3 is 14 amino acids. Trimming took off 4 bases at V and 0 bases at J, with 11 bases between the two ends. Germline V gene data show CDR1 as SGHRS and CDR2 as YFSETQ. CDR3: CASSRKGNSYEQYF. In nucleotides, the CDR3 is TGCGCCAGCAGCCGAAAGGGCAACTCCTACGAGCAGTACTTC.

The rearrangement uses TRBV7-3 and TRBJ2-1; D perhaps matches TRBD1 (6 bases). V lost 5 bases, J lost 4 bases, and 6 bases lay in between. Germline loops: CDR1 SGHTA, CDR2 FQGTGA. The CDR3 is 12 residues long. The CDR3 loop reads CASSTGYNEQFF. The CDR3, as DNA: TGTGCCAGCAGCACAGGGTACAATGAGCAGTTCTTC.

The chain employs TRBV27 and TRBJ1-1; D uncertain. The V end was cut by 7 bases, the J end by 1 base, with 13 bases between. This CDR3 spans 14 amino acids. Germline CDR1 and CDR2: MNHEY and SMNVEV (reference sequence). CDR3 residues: CASNQIAGNTEAFF. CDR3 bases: TGTGCCAGCAATCAGATTGCGGGGAACACTGAAGCTTTCTTT.

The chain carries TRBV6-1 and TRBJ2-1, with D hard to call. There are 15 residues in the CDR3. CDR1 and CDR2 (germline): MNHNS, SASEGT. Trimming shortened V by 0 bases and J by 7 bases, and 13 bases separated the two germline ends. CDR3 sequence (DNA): TGTGCCAGCAGTGAAGCGGGTTATCGGGTAAATGAGCAGTTCTTC. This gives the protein CASSEAGYRVNEQFF.

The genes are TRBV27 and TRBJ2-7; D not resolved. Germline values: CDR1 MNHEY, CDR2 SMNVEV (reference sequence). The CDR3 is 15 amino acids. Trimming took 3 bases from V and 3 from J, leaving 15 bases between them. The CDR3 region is CASSFRYDSLYEQYF. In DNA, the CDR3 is TGTGCCAGCAGTTTCCGGTACGACTCCCTCTACGAGCAGTACTTC.

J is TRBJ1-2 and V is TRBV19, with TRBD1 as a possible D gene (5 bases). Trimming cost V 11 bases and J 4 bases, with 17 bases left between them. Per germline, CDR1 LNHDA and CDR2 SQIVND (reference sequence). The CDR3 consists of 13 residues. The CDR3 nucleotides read TGTGCCGGAGGATCACAGGACTCCTATGGCTACACCTTC. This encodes CAGGSQDSYGYTF.

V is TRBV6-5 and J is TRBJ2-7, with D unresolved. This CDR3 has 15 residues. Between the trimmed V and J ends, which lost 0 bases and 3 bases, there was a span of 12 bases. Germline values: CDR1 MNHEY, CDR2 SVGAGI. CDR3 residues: CASSYSQFGLYEQYF. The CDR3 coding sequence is TGTGCCAGCAGTTACTCTCAATTCGGCCTCTACGAGCAGTACTTC.

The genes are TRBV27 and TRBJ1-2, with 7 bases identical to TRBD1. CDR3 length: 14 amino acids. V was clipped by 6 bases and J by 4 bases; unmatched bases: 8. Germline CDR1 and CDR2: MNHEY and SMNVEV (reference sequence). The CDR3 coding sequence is TGTGCCAGCAGGCTAAAGGGGGCTGGCTATGGCTACACCTTC. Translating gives CASRLKGAGYGYTF.

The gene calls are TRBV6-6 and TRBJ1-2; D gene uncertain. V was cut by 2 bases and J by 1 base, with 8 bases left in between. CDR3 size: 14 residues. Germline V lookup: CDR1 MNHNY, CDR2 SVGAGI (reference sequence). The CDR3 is CASSYRRDNYGYTF. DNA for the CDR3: TGTGCCAGCAGTTACAGGCGTGATAACTATGGCTACACCTTC.

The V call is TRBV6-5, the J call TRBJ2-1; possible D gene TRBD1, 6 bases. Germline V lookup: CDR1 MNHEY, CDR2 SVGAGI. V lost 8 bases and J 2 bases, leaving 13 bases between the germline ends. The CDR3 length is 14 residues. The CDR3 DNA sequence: TGTGCCAGCTCAGGGCAGGGGCCCTACAATGAGCAGTTCTTC. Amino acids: CASSGQGPYNEQFF.

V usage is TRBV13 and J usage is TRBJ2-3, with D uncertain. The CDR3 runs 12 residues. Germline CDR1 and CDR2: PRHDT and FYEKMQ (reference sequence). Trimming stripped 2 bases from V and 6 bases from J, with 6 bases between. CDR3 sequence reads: CASSLSRDTQYF. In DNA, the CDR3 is TGTGCCAGCAGCTTATCACGGGATACGCAGTATTTT. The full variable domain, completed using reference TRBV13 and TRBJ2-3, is AAGVIQSPRHLIKEKRETATLKCYPIPRHDTVYWYQQGPGQDPQFLISFYEKMQSDKGSIPDRFSAQQFSDYHSELNMSSLELGDSALYFCASSLSRDTQYFGPGTRLTVL.

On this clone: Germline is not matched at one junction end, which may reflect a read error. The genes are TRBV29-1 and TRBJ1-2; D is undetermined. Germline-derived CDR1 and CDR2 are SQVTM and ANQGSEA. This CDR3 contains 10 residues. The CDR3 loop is CSVEDVGARF. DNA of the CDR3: TGCAGCGTTGAAGATGTGGGCGCGCGCTTC.

CDR3 sequence (DNA): TGCGCCAGCAGCCAAGATCAGGAGGTGGCGACGCAGTATTTT. As protein: CASSQDQEVATQYF. The V call is TRBV4-3, the J call TRBJ2-3, with D possibly matching TRBD2 (5 bases). Trimming removed 0 bases from V and 9 bases from J, with 13 bases in between. From germline, CDR1 is LGHNA and CDR2 YSLEER. The length of the CDR3 is 14 residues.